This T cell receptor beta chain appears in the sequencing data of a study of cytomegalovirus exposure and HLA in healthy donors. Findings of the study overall: Sequences of the TCR beta chain were said to predict the HLA-A and HLA-B alleles of most subjects accurately. Prior analysis indicated that the majority of TCR beta V segments exhibited productivity approximately 87% or approximately 30% of the time.

Concerning this clone: Its matching antigen is unknown.

The PCR used 60 Vbeta and 13 Jbeta primers. Sequencing used immunoSEQ multiplex PCR; TCRdb keeps in-frame clones, though not all of them. The repertoire holds fewer than 200,000 clones, with 87% as singletons. From germline, CDR1 is LNHDA and CDR2 SQIVND (reference sequence). This CDR3 has 13 residues. V was clipped by 2 bases and J by 7 bases, with 11 bases between them. This sequence joins TRBV19 and TRBJ1-2; D is perhaps TRBD1 (5 bases). The clonotype originates from a boy aged 2 to 9 in good health and CMV-seronegative. Input material: PBMCs. The CDR3 spells CASSIIPQGGYTF. The CDR3 coding sequence is TGTGCCAGTAGTATAATTCCGCAGGGTGGCTACACCTTC. Filled out from reference TRBV19 and TRBJ1-2, the complete variable domain reads DGGITQSPKYLFRKEGQNVTLSCEQNLNHDAMYWYRQDPGQGLRLIYYSQIVNDFQKGDIAEGYSVSREKKESFPLTVTSAQKNPTAFYLCASSIIPQGGYTFGSGTRLTVV.